This T cell receptor (beta chain) is drawn from a study of cytomegalovirus exposure and HLA in healthy donors. The V gene's germline CDR1 is MNHEY and CDR2 SVGAGI. V shed 6 bases, J shed 0 bases, and the junction held 2 bases outside the gene matches. The CDR3 covers 15 residues. With 60 Vbeta and 13 Jbeta primers, the PCR was carried out. TCRdb's table, derived via immunoSEQ multiplex PCR, lists solely in-frame clones and lacks some. The sample lists around 100,000 clones, around two thirds occurring once. The clonotype was recovered from a woman in her fifties or sixties in good health and CMV-seronegative. The V and J genes are TRBV6-5 and TRBJ2-7; 13 nucleotides line up with TRBD2. Sample: PBMCs. CDR3 region: CASSRTSGSSYEQYF. CDR3 coding DNA: TGTGCCAGCAGCCGGACTAGCGGGAGCTCCTACGAGCAGTACTTC.